The T cell receptor beta chain under discussion was sequenced for a study of PD-1 blockade in classical Hodgkin lymphoma. Study at large: The study gave patients nivolumab 3 mg/kg intravenously every 2 weeks.

This CDR3 has 14 residues. Trimming removed 3 bases from V and 5 bases from J; junction bases left unmatched: 5. CDR1 is KGHSH and CDR2 is LQKENI in the germline V gene. Relapse after autologous stem cell transplantation occurred in every patient, and brentuximab vedotin exposure varied. Comments on this clone: Its cognate antigen is unknown.

General observations from the study: Still unresolved is the cause of the repertoire differences, which may be disease activity or prior therapy. Patients excluded were those beginning nivolumab under 1 year after ASCT. Lower baseline TCR diversity was reported for newly diagnosed patients than for healthy donors.

Libraries were prepared by immunoSEQ multiplex PCR; TCRdb keeps only in-frame clonotypes and omits some of them. The profile shows approximately 25,000 clones, over 60% of them singletons. The sequencing here drew on peripheral blood mononuclear cells (PBMCs), taken before the second cycle of nivolumab. V gene TRBV18 combines with J gene TRBJ2-5; 8 bases agree with TRBD1. The TCR originated in a human donor with classical Hodgkin lymphoma. The CDR3 nucleotides read TGTGCCAGCTCACCTTGGACAGGGCGGGAGACCCAGTACTTC. This gives the protein CASSPWTGRETQYF.